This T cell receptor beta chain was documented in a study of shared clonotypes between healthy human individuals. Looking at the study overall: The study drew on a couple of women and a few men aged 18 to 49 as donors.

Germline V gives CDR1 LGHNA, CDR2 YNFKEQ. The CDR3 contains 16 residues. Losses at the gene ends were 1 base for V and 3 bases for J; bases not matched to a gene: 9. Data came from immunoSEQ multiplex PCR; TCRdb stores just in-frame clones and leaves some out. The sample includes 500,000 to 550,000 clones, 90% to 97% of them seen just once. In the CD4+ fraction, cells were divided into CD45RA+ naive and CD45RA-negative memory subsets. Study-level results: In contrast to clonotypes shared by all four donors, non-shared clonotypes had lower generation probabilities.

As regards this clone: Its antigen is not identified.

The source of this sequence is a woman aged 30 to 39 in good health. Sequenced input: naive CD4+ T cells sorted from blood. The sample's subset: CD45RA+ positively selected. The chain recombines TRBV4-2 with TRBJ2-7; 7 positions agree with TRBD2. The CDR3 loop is CASSQAVAGGIYEQYF. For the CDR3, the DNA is TGTGCCAGCAGCCAAGCGGTAGCGGGTGGGATCTACGAGCAGTACTTC.